This passage covers 21 T cell receptor beta chains from one sample sequenced in a study of regulatory T cells in long-lasting Graves disease. According to the study, TCR beta libraries were built with iRepertoire HTBI primers and CDR3-region Arm-PCR. One entry per CDR3 protein, called by TCRdb with MiXCR from the multiplex PCR reads. The table includes roughly 700,000 distinct CDR3 sequences, about 30% detected once. The time point here: persistent/refractory GD, antithyroid drugs over 5 years with positive TRAb. There was RNA extracted from PBMCs, and the TCR library was made from it. Sample: peripheral blood mononuclear cells (PBMCs), taken when the disease was refractory, from a patient treated with antithyroid drugs. All receptors derive from a female donor with Graves disease.

On this clonotype: A clone one base away is much larger, so this may be a read error. The chain employs TRBV2 and TRBJ1-2; D unresolved. Germline CDR1 SNHLY, CDR2 FYNNEI. This CDR3 is 12 amino acids long. The V end lost 2 bases, the J end lost 8 bases, and 9 bases lay between the germline ends. The CDR3 here is CASSESNSGYTF. CDR3 nucleotides: TGTGCCAGCAGTGAATCAAACAGCGGCTACACCTTC.

The chain combines TRBV7-9 with TRBJ1-1, with TRBD1 matching 11 bases. The CDR3 extends over 17 amino acids. V trimming: 5 bases; J trimming: 6 bases; junction bases outside the gene matches: 14. The V gene's germline CDR1 is SEHNR and CDR2 FQNEAQ (reference sequence). CDR3 sequence reads: CASSAGQGGLEHAEAFF. CDR3 coding DNA: TGTGCCAGCAGCGCGGGACAGGGGGGGCTCGAGCATGCTGAAGCTTTCTTT.

This rearrangement joins TRBV10-3 to TRBJ2-7; 12 bases are shared with TRBD1. Looked up from germline, CDR1 is ENHRY and CDR2 is SYGVKD. The CDR3 contains 20 residues. Trimming removed 10 bases from V and 2 bases from J; junction bases left unmatched: 24. The CDR3 sequence is CATRRSPGQGAVRPAYEQYF. The CDR3 DNA is TGTGCCACTAGACGGTCCCCGGGACAGGGGGCGGTTAGGCCCGCCTACGAGCAGTACTTC.

The chain recombines TRBV10-3 with TRBJ1-2; maybe TRBD1 (5 bases). In germline, CDR1 is ENHRY, CDR2 SYGVKD. This CDR3 spans 14 amino acids. V was clipped by 6 bases and J by 0 bases, with 11 bases between them. The CDR3 protein is CAIRGGGSNYGYTF. As DNA, the CDR3 is TGTGCCATCAGGGGGGGAGGCTCTAACTATGGCTACACCTTC.

This clonotype was detected a few times. At one end, the junction sequence differs from germline, possibly due to a read error. The chain uses TRBV28 and TRBJ2-5; 9 nucleotides match TRBD1. The germline V gene encodes CDR1 MDHEN and CDR2 SYDVKM. CDR3 length: 16 amino acids. This chain's CDR3 is CAGSPVGGTGRETQYF. The CDR3 DNA sequence: TGTGCCGGCAGCCCAGTGGGGGGGACAGGGCGAGAGACCCAGTACTTC.

This clonotype has more than one count but fewer than ten. The rearrangement links TRBV20-1 to TRBJ2-2; tentative D call: TRBD1 (6 bases). CDR1 and CDR2 (germline): DFQATT, SNEGSKA (reference sequence). This CDR3 contains 13 residues. V gave up 5 bases and J gave up 2 bases, with 9 bases separating them. The CDR3 region is CSARTVNTGELFF. The CDR3 bases are TGCAGTGCTCGGACAGTCAACACCGGGGAGCTGTTTTTT.

This clonotype was observed at least ten times. V gene TRBV7-9 combines with J gene TRBJ1-4; no definite D call. The CDR3 spans 14 residues. Germline assignment: CDR1 SEHNR and CDR2 FQNEAQ (reference sequence). Trimming took 6 bases from V and 1 from J, leaving 9 bases between them. The CDR3 DNA follows: TGTGCCAGCAGTGAACCGGGAACTAATGAAAAACTGTTTTTT. It specifies CASSEPGTNEKLFF.

The V and J genes are TRBV6-2 or TRBV6-3 and TRBJ1-5; D not resolved. The V end was cut by 6 bases, the J end by 4 bases, with 13 bases between. This CDR3 has 14 amino acids. The germline V gene has CDR1 MNHEY and CDR2 SVGEGT. The CDR3 reads CASRPSSRNQPQHF. For the CDR3, the DNA is TGTGCCAGCAGACCCAGTTCAAGAAATCAGCCCCAGCATTTT.

This chain uses TRBV20-1 with TRBJ2-1; TRBD1 agrees at 8 bases. Germline V gene lookup returns CDR1 DFQATT and CDR2 SNEGSKA (reference sequence). This CDR3 spans 16 amino acids. V trimming: 5 bases; J trimming: 2 bases; junction bases outside the gene matches: 11. As DNA, the CDR3 is TGCAGTGCTCGAGGAGTTTCGGACAGGGCCTACAATGAGCAGTTCTTC. Translation gives CSARGVSDRAYNEQFF.

This clonotype was counted between two and nine times. The gene calls are TRBV28 and TRBJ1-2, with D tentatively TRBD1 (5 bases). V was clipped by 6 bases and J by 8 bases, with 16 bases between them. The CDR3 runs to 13 residues. In germline, CDR1 is MDHEN, CDR2 SYDVKM. The CDR3 DNA reads TGTGCCAGCAGCCTACCGGGACTAAAGGGCTACACCTTC. Translation gives CASSLPGLKGYTF.

This clonotype was recorded once. CDR3 protein: CASSLSRNEQFF. In DNA, the CDR3 is TGTGCCAGCAGCCTCTCGAGGAATGAGCAGTTCTTC. The chain has TRBV7-3 and TRBJ2-1; no clear D. CDR1 is SGHTA and CDR2 is FQGTGA in the germline V gene. Trimming removed 5 bases from V and 7 bases from J, with 9 bases in between. The CDR3 totals 12 residues.

The sample holds a few counts of this clonotype. The rearrangement joins TRBV12-3 or TRBV12-4 to TRBJ1-5; no definite D call. The V gene lost 5 bases and the J gene lost 5 bases, with 7 bases spanning the gap. This CDR3 contains 12 residues. The CDR3 loop reads CASSGRDQPQHF. DNA of the CDR3: TGTGCCAGCAGTGGACGAGATCAGCCCCAGCATTTT.

Only a few counts were recorded for this clonotype. The J gene is TRBJ1-1, the V gene TRBV12-3 or TRBV12-4; TRBD1 agrees at 7 bases. J gave up 10 bases and V 5 bases, and 13 bases lay outside the gene matches. This CDR3 spans 14 amino acids. This chain's CDR3 is CASSPKGQSFLAFF. DNA of the CDR3: TGTGCCAGCAGTCCGAAGGGACAGAGTTTTTTAGCTTTCTTT.

This clonotype was detected only a few times. The chain employs TRBV4-1 and TRBJ1-4; a weak D match, TRBD1 (5 bases). From germline, CDR1 is MGHRA and CDR2 YSYEKL. With 0 bases removed from V and 0 bases from J, the gap between germline ends came to 8 bases. This CDR3 contains 16 residues. For the CDR3, the DNA is TGCGCCAGCAGCCAAGATCAAGGGGCAACTAATGAAAAACTGTTTTTT. This encodes CASSQDQGATNEKLFF.

Points on this clonotype: A much larger clonotype is one base distant, so this may be a read error. The rearrangement uses TRBV3-1 and TRBJ2-5; D may be TRBD2 (5 bases). V was pared by 1 base and J by 3 bases, with 12 bases between. Germline V gene sequence: CDR1 LGHDT, CDR2 YNNKEL (reference sequence). CDR3 length: 15 amino acids. CDR3 coding DNA: TGTGCCAGCAGCCAAGCGAGCGGTCGGGAAGAGACCCAGTACTTC. It yields the protein CASSQASGREETQYF.

This clonotype was picked up a small number of times. The rearrangement joins TRBV5-1 to TRBJ1-2; 8 bases line up with TRBD1. Germline V gene sequence: CDR1 SGHRS, CDR2 YFSETQ. The CDR3 runs to 15 residues. Trimming cost V 4 bases and J 4 bases; bases outside gene matches: 9. The CDR3 reads CASSGGTGGVYGYTF. DNA for the CDR3: TGCGCCAGCAGCGGCGGGACAGGCGGGGTCTATGGCTACACCTTC.

The V call is TRBV28, the J call TRBJ1-6; 8 positions match TRBD1. Germline loops: CDR1 MDHEN, CDR2 SYDVKM. This CDR3 contains 15 residues. V trimming: 4 bases; J trimming: 6 bases; junction bases outside the gene matches: 5. The CDR3 region is CASSSRTGTNSPLHF. The CDR3 bases are TGTGCCAGCAGTTCTAGGACAGGGACTAATTCACCCCTCCACTTT.

Ten or more counts support this clonotype. The rearrangement uses TRBV2 and TRBJ2-5, with TRBD2 as a possible D gene (5 bases). The CDR3 spans 12 residues. V was shortened by 2 bases and J by 5 bases, with 6 bases between the two germline ends. From germline, CDR1 is SNHLY and CDR2 FYNNEI. The CDR3 DNA is TGTGCCAGCAGTGAACGGAGGGAGACCCAGTACTTC. Translating gives CASSERRETQYF.

This clonotype occurred many times. The rearrangement joins TRBV2 to TRBJ1-1; tentatively, D is TRBD1 (6 bases). The V and J ends lost 1 base and 1 base respectively, with 10 bases between them. In germline, CDR1 is SNHLY, CDR2 FYNNEI. The CDR3 is made up of 15 amino acids. CDR3 region: CASSEERTANTEAFF. In DNA, the CDR3 is TGTGCCAGCAGTGAAGAGAGGACAGCGAACACTGAAGCTTTCTTT.

The CDR3 DNA follows: TGCGCCAGCAGCGCCGGGACCCGGGGCGATGGCTACACCTTC. It specifies CASSAGTRGDGYTF. V is TRBV5-1 and J is TRBJ1-2, with D possibly TRBD1 on 5 matching bases. Trimming stripped 4 bases from V and 6 bases from J, with 16 bases between. Germline V gene data show CDR1 as SGHRS and CDR2 as YFSETQ. CDR3 length: 14 amino acids.

The chain couples TRBV7-2 to TRBJ2-7; D remains ambiguous. CDR3 size: 14 residues. From germline, CDR1 is SGHTA and CDR2 FQGNSA. V was pared by 3 bases and J by 2 bases, with 11 bases between. CDR3 sequence: CASSFFAETYEQYF. The CDR3 coding sequence is TGTGCCAGCAGCTTCTTTGCGGAGACCTACGAGCAGTACTTC.